This T cell receptor (beta chain) was recovered during a study of cytomegalovirus exposure and HLA in healthy donors. General study points: Rarity held for most TCR sequences, but there were some public TCRs that occurred in many donors. Later analysis showed TCR association rates varying by HLA locus, highest for DRB1 and lowest for HLA-C.

V was clipped by 5 bases and J by 3 bases; unmatched bases: 10. The length of the CDR3 is 16 residues. CDR1 is MNHEY and CDR2 is SMNVEV in the germline V gene (reference sequence). A single count supports this clone. The antigen is not known. The PCR ran on 60 Vbeta and 13 Jbeta primers. Original processing notes: In a later analysis, some 80 million unique TCR beta chains included roughly 11 million shared by two or more donors. Clones were sequenced by immunoSEQ multiplex PCR, and TCRdb holds only the in-frame ones, with some missing. D and trimming were read from the DNA, whereas the V and J calls and clone size are those reported in that table. The table shows under 200,000 clones, with roughly 80% occurring only once.

Sequencing used PBMCs. The source is a woman in her twenties or thirties in good health and CMV-seronegative. This rearrangement joins TRBV27 to TRBJ1-1; 9 bases are shared with TRBD1. The CDR3 loop is CASSPGQGTGDTEAFF. CDR3 DNA sequence: TGTGCCAGCAGTCCGGGACAGGGAACGGGGGACACTGAAGCTTTCTTT.